This is a list of T cell receptor beta chains from one sample in a study of cytomegalovirus exposure and HLA in healthy donors. Sequenced by immunoSEQ multiplex PCR; TCRdb stores in-frame clones only, minus some. The table lists some 170,000 clones, 86% of them singletons, with around 7.2% in the top ten. The sample comprised PBMCs. These receptors originate from a man aged 25-45 years in good health and CMV-seropositive. CDR3s include the opening cysteine and the closing phenylalanine or tryptophan. A D gene is named only where the DNA matches it firmly. Not every row has a clone size; where given, it reads once, few, many or a size class.

j_call clone_size d_call v_call cdr3_aa cdr3_nt
TRBJ1-1 NA NA TRBV6-5 CASSYGRVNTEAFF TGTGCCAGCAGTTACGGAAGGGTGAACACTGAAGCTTTCTTT
TRBJ2-2 NA NA TRBV7-7 CASSIDSTGELFF TGTGCCAGCAGCATCGACAGTACCGGGGAGCTGTTTTTT
TRBJ1-4 NA NA TRBV6-5 CASSKTGVNEKLFF TGTGCCAGCAGCAAGACCGGGGTTAATGAAAAACTGTTTTTT
TRBJ2-1 once TRBD2 TRBV10-3 CAISEAGDEQFF TGTGCCATCAGTGAGGCGGGGGATGAGCAGTTCTTC
TRBJ1-1 NA NA TRBV5-4 CASSSSGGRWTEAFF TGTGCCAGCAGCTCTTCGGGGGGCCGGTGGACTGAAGCTTTCTTT
TRBJ2-3 NA TRBD1 TRBV11-2 CASSLRQGEGTDTQYF TGTGCCAGCAGCCTCCGACAGGGAGAGGGCACAGATACGCAGTATTTT
TRBJ2-1 NA TRBD2 TRBV14 CASSQDRVAGGFQFF TGTGCCAGCAGCCAAGATAGGGTGGCGGGAGGATTCCAGTTCTTC
TRBJ2-7 once NA TRBV28 CASSSWGTYEQYF TGTGCCAGCAGTTCCTGGGGGACCTACGAGCAGTACTTC
TRBJ2-7 NA NA TRBV9 CASSVEVRPYEQYF TGTGCCAGCAGCGTAGAGGTCCGTCCATACGAGCAGTACTTC
TRBJ2-7 once NA TRBV20-1 CSAGTRWEQYF TGCAGTGCTGGAACTAGGTGGGAGCAGTACTTC
TRBJ2-5 NA NA TRBV5-1 CASSLGGLGETQYF TGCGCCAGCAGCTTGGGAGGGTTGGGAGAGACCCAGTACTTC
TRBJ2-7 few NA TRBV19 CASSIMAARTYEQYF TGTGCCAGTAGTATAATGGCAGCCCGAACCTACGAGCAGTACTTC
TRBJ1-1 once NA TRBV29-1 CSVALGAAQPRSPDTEAFF TGCAGCGTTGCACTTGGGGCAGCCCAGCCCCGTAGCCCCGACACTGAAGCTTTCTTT
TRBJ2-7 NA NA TRBV7-9 CASSSSGTGLIYEQYF TGTGCCAGCAGCTCTTCCGGGACGGGGTTAATTTACGAGCAGTACTTC
TRBJ2-7 NA NA TRBV5-4 CASSLAGQYEQYF TGTGCCAGCAGCTTAGCGGGACAGTACGAGCAGTACTTC
TRBJ2-1 NA NA TRBV20-1 CSGTSTDQQFF TGCAGTGGCACCTCCACGGACCAGCAGTTCTTC
TRBJ1-1 NA NA TRBV6-1 CATRSPTLGNTEAFF TGTGCCACCCGGAGCCCTACCCTTGGGAACACTGAAGCTTTCTTT
TRBJ1-3 once TRBD1 TRBV30 CAWNRGSSGNTIYF TGTGCCTGGAACAGGGGCTCTTCTGGAAACACCATATATTTT
TRBJ2-3 NA NA TRBV7-2 CASSLAGGQDFIGTDTQYF TGTGCCAGCAGCTTAGCGGGAGGACAGGACTTCATCGGCACAGATACGCAGTATTTT
TRBJ1-1 NA NA TRBV19 CASSILPGTENTEAFF TGTGCCAGTAGTATCCTCCCAGGGACGGAGAACACTGAAGCTTTCTTT
TRBJ2-1 NA NA TRBV28 CASSLGDGNYNEQFF TGTGCCAGCAGTTTAGGGGATGGTAACTACAATGAGCAGTTCTTC
TRBJ2-5 NA NA TRBV4-3 CASSQDRRNQETQYF TGCGCCAGCAGCCAAGATAGGCGGAACCAAGAGACCCAGTACTTC
TRBJ1-1 NA NA TRBV6-5 CASSYAGVNTEAFF TGTGCCAGCAGTTACGCAGGGGTGAACACTGAAGCTTTCTTT
TRBJ1-5 NA TRBD1 TRBV15 CATSRIRGPDQPQHF TGTGCCACCAGCAGAATCAGGGGGCCGGATCAGCCCCAGCATTTT
TRBJ2-3 NA TRBD2 TRBV10-3 CASGTSGSTDTQYF TGTGCCAGCGGGACTAGCGGTAGCACAGATACGCAGTATTTT
TRBJ1-1 NA NA TRBV7-9 CASSGPEGTEAFF TGTGCCAGCAGCGGGCCCGAGGGCACTGAAGCTTTCTTT
TRBJ2-2 NA TRBD2 TRBV7-2 CASSYSAGGTGELFF TGTGCCAGCAGCTACTCAGCGGGAGGGACCGGGGAGCTGTTTTTT
TRBJ2-7 NA TRBD2 TRBV7-2 CASSPTILAAQYF TGTGCCAGCAGCCCAACGATTCTAGCGGCGCAGTACTTC
TRBJ1-3 NA TRBD1 TRBV6-5 CASRDRGLGGNTIYF TGTGCCAGCAGAGACAGGGGGTTAGGAGGAAACACCATATATTTT
TRBJ1-1 NA TRBD1 TRBV9 CASSDYRGSPEAFF TGTGCCAGCAGCGATTACAGGGGGAGCCCTGAAGCTTTCTTT
TRBJ2-7 NA NA TRBV14 CASSQGMGSYEQYF TGTGCCAGCAGCCAGGGAATGGGGTCCTACGAGCAGTACTTC
TRBJ2-1 once NA TRBV30 CAWSVSDNEQFF TGTGCCTGGAGTGTGTCAGACAATGAGCAGTTCTTC
TRBJ2-3 NA NA TRBV7-5 CARSLESGYNTDTQYF TGTGCCAGAAGCTTAGAAAGCGGCTACAACACAGATACGCAGTATTTT
TRBJ2-7 NA TRBD1 TRBV30 CAWGGQGYYEQYF TGTGCCTGGGGGGGACAGGGATACTACGAGCAGTACTTC
TRBJ2-3 NA NA TRBV9 CASSVVVQDTQYF TGTGCCAGCAGCGTAGTGGTGCAAGATACGCAGTATTTT
TRBJ2-3 NA NA TRBV7-2 CASSLMLSTDTQYF TGTGCCAGCAGCTTAATGCTAAGCACAGATACGCAGTATTTT
TRBJ2-7 NA NA TRBV7-2 CASSRRDSLGYEQYF TGTGCCAGCAGCCGCAGGGACTCTCTAGGATACGAGCAGTACTTC